This T cell receptor beta chain is from a study of immune evolution from preneoplasia to lung adenocarcinoma. The V gene's germline CDR1 is LNHDA and CDR2 SQIVND (reference sequence). The CDR3 contains 13 residues. V shed 5 bases and J shed 3 bases, with 8 bases lying between them. TCRdb's table, derived via immunoSEQ multiplex PCR, lists solely in-frame clones and lacks some. Counted here are about 4,600 clones, more than 60% occurring once; the ten biggest clones make up more than 9%. Worth noting for this clone: The antigen remains unidentified.

Study-wide findings and caveats: From normal lung to invasive adenocarcinoma, top clone frequencies appeared to decrease.

Material for sequencing was FFPE minimally invasive lung adenocarcinoma tissue. The clonotype comes from a person aged 60-79 years with lung adenocarcinoma. The gene calls are TRBV19 and TRBJ2-1, with D tentatively TRBD2 (6 bases). The CDR3 DNA reads as TGTGCCAGTAGTCGGGACTTCTACAATGAGCAGTTCTTC. Encoded protein: CASSRDFYNEQFF.